These 13 T cell receptor beta chains share one sample of origin, sequenced in a study of T cells in Graves' hyperthyroidism and ophthalmopathy. The TCR beta CDR3 regions underwent amplification using RNA transcripts as the source. The study used the HTBI primer set for a first-round RT-PCR of the TCR CDR3. TCRdb reprocessed the multiplex PCR reads via MiXCR and lists one record per CDR3 protein. The sample contains hundreds of thousands of distinct CDR3 sequences, around a quarter of which appear only once. The material sequenced was blood. These receptors originate from a woman aged 30 to 39 with Graves' ophthalmopathy.

The sample holds many counts of this clonotype. The chain couples TRBV6-5 to TRBJ1-2; D unclear. Germline V gives CDR1 MNHEY, CDR2 SVGAGI. With 2 bases removed from V and 4 bases from J, the gap between germline ends came to 11 bases. This CDR3 comprises 14 residues. CDR3 region: CASSYVQATYGYTF. CDR3 sequence (DNA): TGTGCCAGCAGTTACGTCCAGGCAACCTATGGCTACACCTTC.

The chain employs TRBV19 and TRBJ2-2, with TRBD1 matching over 7 bases. J was trimmed by 1 base and V by 4 bases; bases with no gene match: 3. The germline gives CDR1 LNHDA, CDR2 SQIVND (reference sequence). CDR3 size: 15 residues. The CDR3 DNA reads TGTGCCAGTAGTAAGACAGGGATGAACACCGGGGAGCTGTTTTTT. It is translated as CASSKTGMNTGELFF.

This clonotype was detected many times. The J gene is TRBJ1-2, the V gene TRBV30, with TRBD1 as a possible D gene (5 bases). This CDR3 has 13 amino acids. Germline values: CDR1 GTSNPN, CDR2 SVGIG (reference sequence). Trimming removed 2 bases at V and 2 bases at J, with 9 bases between. CDR3 in amino acids: CAWSRGRNYGYTF. The CDR3 nucleotides are TGTGCCTGGAGTAGGGGTCGGAACTATGGCTACACCTTC.

This clonotype was observed many times. The chain joins TRBV10-3 to TRBJ2-6; D is ambiguous. V shed 2 bases and J shed 0 bases, with 11 bases lying between them. The CDR3 runs 17 residues. Germline CDR1 is ENHRY and CDR2 is SYGVKD. DNA of the CDR3: TGTGCCATCAGTGAGAAGGACCTTGGCTCTGGGGCCAACGTCCTGACTTTC. Amino acids: CAISEKDLGSGANVLTF.

The V gene is TRBV28, the J gene TRBJ2-7; 7 bases match TRBD2. There are 14 residues in the CDR3. Germline V CDR1 and CDR2: MDHEN, SYDVKM. V was clipped by 7 bases and J by 3 bases; unmatched bases: 9. CDR3 residues: CASTLGGEGYEQYF. CDR3 sequence (DNA): TGTGCCAGCACCCTAGGTGGGGAGGGCTACGAGCAGTACTTC.

This clonotype was seen a handful of times. The chain is built from TRBV5-6 and TRBJ2-5, with TRBD2 as a possible D gene (6 bases). This CDR3 is 16 amino acids long. V was trimmed by 1 base and J by 1 base, leaving 14 bases between them. CDR1 is SGHDT, CDR2 YYEEEE, per germline. The CDR3 region has the DNA TGTGCCAGCAGCTTGCCACCAGGACTAATCCAAGAGACCCAGTACTTC. This gives the protein CASSLPPGLIQETQYF. Full variable domain (outside the CDR3, taken from reference TRBV5-6 and TRBJ2-5): DAGVTQSPTHLIKTRGQQVTLRCSPKSGHDTVSWYQQALGQGPQFIFQYYEEEERQRGNFPDRFSGHQFPNYSSELNVNALLLGDSALYLCASSLPPGLIQETQYFGPGTRLLVL.

This clonotype showed up just a few times. The chain recombines TRBV12-3 or TRBV12-4 with TRBJ2-7; D is undetermined. Trimming left V 3 bases short and J 7 bases short, with 13 bases between. This CDR3 has 13 amino acids. For the CDR3, the DNA is TGTGCCAGCAGTTTTAAAGGGATGGGAGAGCAGTACTTC. It is translated as CASSFKGMGEQYF.

The chain couples TRBV6-1 to TRBJ1-3, with D hard to call. V lost 7 bases, J lost 0 bases, and 7 bases lay in between. Per the germline V gene, CDR1 is MNHNS and CDR2 is SASEGT. The CDR3 runs to 13 residues. The CDR3 region has the DNA TGTGCCAGCAACCTCATCTCTGGAAACACCATATATTTT. It yields the protein CASNLISGNTIYF.

This clonotype was found a few times. Since a much larger clone is just one base distant, this may be a read error. DNA of the CDR3: TGTGCCAGCACCGGGACAGGACTGAACACTGAAGCTTTCTTT. Translating it yields CASTGTGLNTEAFF. This rearrangement joins TRBV27 to TRBJ1-1, with 8 bases that match TRBD1. V lost 7 bases to trimming and J lost 0 bases; unmatched junction nucleotides: 4. The CDR3 spans 14 residues. CDR1 and CDR2 from the germline V gene are MNHEY and SMNVEV (reference sequence).

This clonotype was detected many times. The chain recombines TRBV30 with TRBJ1-3; 8 nucleotides match TRBD1. In germline, CDR1 is GTSNPN, CDR2 SVGIG (reference sequence). The length of the CDR3 is 15 residues. With 5 bases clipped from V and 0 bases from J, the junction kept 6 bases outside the gene matches. This CDR3 is CAWETGALSGNTIYF. The CDR3 DNA reads TGTGCCTGGGAGACAGGGGCCCTCTCTGGAAACACCATATATTTT.

This clonotype was seen ten or more times. The CDR3 nucleotides read TGTGCCAGCAGTTACAACGGGCCCCAGCATTTT. This translates into CASSYNGPQHF. This chain connects TRBV6-5 to TRBJ1-5; D is unresolved. The germline V gene encodes CDR1 MNHEY and CDR2 SVGAGI. Deletions cut 2 bases from V and 9 bases from J, with 5 bases between. The CDR3 is 11 residues long.

This clonotype was recorded at least ten times. A much larger clonotype is one base distant, so this may be a read error. V gene TRBV12-3 or TRBV12-4 combines with J gene TRBJ2-7; D gene unclear. The CDR3 contains 13 residues. Trimming took 5 bases from V and 3 from J, leaving 11 bases between them. The DNA of the CDR3 is TGTGCCAGCAGTCCCCAGGTGGACTACGAGCAGTACTTC. This sequence encodes CASSPQVDYEQYF.

The rearrangement joins TRBV12-3 or TRBV12-4 to TRBJ1-2; D perhaps matches TRBD1 (5 bases). Trimming stripped 5 bases from V and 8 bases from J, with 12 bases between. The CDR3 is 12 residues long. The DNA of the CDR3 is TGTGCCAGCAGTCCTAGCAGGGTCGGCTACACCTTC. This translates into CASSPSRVGYTF.